These 29 T cell receptor beta chains share one sample of origin, sequenced in a study of cytomegalovirus exposure and HLA in healthy donors. PCR used 60 Vbeta primers and 13 Jbeta primers. Method: immunoSEQ multiplex PCR; TCRdb's copy keeps in-frame clones and lacks some. The data contain some 150,000 clones, 80% of them seen just once; the ten biggest clones take up roughly 1.3%. Material: PBMCs. These receptors all come from a woman aged 45-65 years in good health and CMV-seronegative.

DNA of the CDR3: TGTGCCAGCAGTTTCTCCGGGACAGGGGGTCGTGAAAAACTGTTTTTT. This translates into CASSFSGTGGREKLFF. The chain uses TRBV6-5 and TRBJ1-4, with 11 positions matching TRBD1. This CDR3 has 16 residues. Germline V gene data show CDR1 as MNHEY and CDR2 as SVGAGI. V trimming: 4 bases; J trimming: 7 bases; junction bases outside the gene matches: 8.

The chain carries TRBV7-2 and TRBJ2-1; TRBD2 agrees at 9 bases. Germline CDR1 reads SGHTA; CDR2 reads FQGNSA. This CDR3 contains 18 residues. With V trimmed by 5 bases and J by 1 base, 12 bases remained unmatched. CDR3 sequence (DNA): TGTGCCAGCAGCCCCTGGGGGGCGGGAGGGCCATCCTACAATGAGCAGTTCTTC. Protein sequence: CASSPWGAGGPSYNEQFF. Full variable domain (rest looked up from reference TRBV7-2 and TRBJ2-1): GAGVSQSPSNKVTEKGKDVELRCDPISGHTALYWYRQSLGQGLEFLIYFQGNSAPDKSGLPSDRFSAERTGGSVSTLTIQRTQQEDSAVYLCASSPWGAGGPSYNEQFFGPGTRLTVL.

The V call is TRBV29-1, the J call TRBJ1-4, with D unclear. Germline V gives CDR1 SQVTM, CDR2 ANQGSEA. The V gene lost 5 bases and the J gene lost 5 bases, with 15 bases spanning the gap. CDR3 size: 14 residues. The CDR3 sequence: CSVSSGSQNEKLFF. The CDR3 DNA is TGCAGCGTTTCCTCGGGGAGCCAAAATGAAAAACTGTTTTTT.

The chain links TRBV15 to TRBJ1-5; the D is unclear. Germline-derived CDR1 and CDR2 are LNHNV and YYDKDF (reference sequence). Trimming took 0 bases from V and 3 from J, leaving 9 bases between them. The CDR3 consists of 15 residues. CDR3 nucleotide sequence: TGTGCCACCAGCAGAGATTTTGGCACCAATCAGCCCCAGCATTTT. Amino acids: CATSRDFGTNQPQHF.

The chain links TRBV27 to TRBJ1-3, with unresolved D. This CDR3 contains 17 residues. From germline, CDR1 is MNHEY and CDR2 SMNVEV (reference sequence). V lost 0 bases and J 0 bases, leaving 12 bases between the germline ends. This CDR3 reads CASSLSGVTDSGNTIYF. The DNA for the CDR3 is TGTGCCAGCAGTTTATCCGGGGTTACCGACTCTGGAAACACCATATATTTT.

The V call is TRBV27, the J call TRBJ2-1, with 8 bases fitting TRBD2. Germline lookup yields CDR1 MNHEY and CDR2 SMNVEV (reference sequence). The CDR3 totals 16 residues. V shed 3 bases and J 0 bases; nucleotides not matched to a gene: 4. CDR3 in amino acids: CASSLSGGFSYNEQFF. The CDR3, as DNA: TGTGCCAGCAGTTTGAGCGGGGGCTTCTCCTACAATGAGCAGTTCTTC.

The V gene is TRBV6-5, the J gene TRBJ2-5, with 7 nucleotides matching TRBD1. V lost 7 bases and J lost 1; bases outside the gene matches: 9. Germline V gene data show CDR1 as MNHEY and CDR2 as SVGAGI. CDR3 size: 15 residues. This chain's CDR3 is CASTQTTGPQETQYF. In nucleotides, the CDR3 is TGTGCCAGCACCCAAACGACAGGGCCCCAAGAGACCCAGTACTTC.

V and J are TRBV29-1 and TRBJ2-7, with a weak D call TRBD1 (6 bases). The CDR3 sequence is 12 residues long. Per the germline V gene, CDR1 is SQVTM and CDR2 is ANQGSEA. V was cut by 4 bases and J by 4 bases, with 11 bases left in between. The CDR3 spells CSVGSRGYEQYF. The CDR3 nucleotides read TGCAGCGTTGGAAGCAGGGGTTACGAGCAGTACTTC.

Only a few counts were recorded for this clone. The rearrangement uses TRBV5-1 and TRBJ1-6, with D tentatively TRBD1 (6 bases). Germline CDR1 reads SGHRS; CDR2 reads YFSETQ. Trimming left V 7 bases short and J 5 bases short, with 10 bases between. This CDR3 is 13 amino acids long. The CDR3 region is CASGQPDNSPLHF. The CDR3 DNA is TGCGCCAGCGGACAGCCTGATAATTCACCCCTCCACTTT.

This clone was seen a single time. The rearrangement joins TRBV4-1 to TRBJ2-5; 7 positions agree with TRBD1. V lost 6 bases to trimming and J lost 3 bases; unmatched junction nucleotides: 10. Germline CDR1 reads MGHRA; CDR2 reads YSYEKL. The CDR3 length is 15 residues. CDR3 sequence (DNA): TGCGCCAGCAGTAAATACACAGGGGTCGAAGAGACCCAGTACTTC. Its translation is CASSKYTGVEETQYF.

The chain has TRBV9 and TRBJ2-1; possibly TRBD1 for D (6 bases). The length of the CDR3 is 15 residues. The germline CDR1 and CDR2 sequences are SGDLS and YYNGEE. V was cut by 4 bases and J by 10 bases, with 21 bases left in between. The CDR3 loop is CASSYIRGIPGEQFF. CDR3 bases: TGTGCCAGCAGCTACATCAGGGGTATCCCCGGGGAGCAGTTCTTC.

V is TRBV2 and J is TRBJ2-1, with TRBD2 matching 7 bases. CDR3 length equals 17 residues. CDR1 and CDR2 (germline): SNHLY, FYNNEI. Germline trimming cut 5 bases from V and 0 bases from J; bases unmatched to any gene: 10. As DNA, the CDR3 is TGTGCCAGCAGTAAGACTAGCACACCGAGCTCCTACAATGAGCAGTTCTTC. This encodes CASSKTSTPSSYNEQFF.

The chain links TRBV18 to TRBJ2-5; D call uncertain. The CDR3 contains 11 residues. Germline V gene data show CDR1 as KGHSH and CDR2 as LQKENI. The ends were cut back, 3 bases at V and 5 bases at J, with 4 bases in the middle. The CDR3 coding sequence is TGTGCCAGCTCACCTCGGGAGACCCAGTACTTC. This translates into CASSPRETQYF.

J is TRBJ2-7 and V is TRBV7-9; TRBD1 aligns across 8 bases. The germline gives CDR1 SEHNR, CDR2 FQNEAQ (reference sequence). With V trimmed by 6 bases and J by 6 bases, 4 bases remained unmatched. CDR3 length: 12 residues. The CDR3 loop reads CASSRQGSEQYF. CDR3 in DNA: TGTGCCAGCAGTCGACAGGGGTCCGAGCAGTACTTC.

The chain combines TRBV27 with TRBJ2-7; unclear D gene. Germline CDR1 is MNHEY and CDR2 is SMNVEV (reference sequence). The V end was cut by 2 bases, the J end by 1 base, with 12 bases between. The CDR3 sequence is 15 residues long. The DNA of the CDR3 is TGTGCCAGCAGTTTACACAGTCCCAGGTCCTACGAGCAGTACTTC. As protein: CASSLHSPRSYEQYF.

V and J are TRBV27 and TRBJ2-7, with 7 bases aligning to TRBD1. After removal of 6 bases from V and 0 bases from J, the junction contained 11 bases not matched to a gene. In germline, CDR1 is MNHEY, CDR2 SMNVEV (reference sequence). The CDR3 has 16 amino acids. As DNA, the CDR3 is TGTGCCAGCAGCTTAACAGGGGCCCCCACCTCCTACGAGCAGTACTTC. This translates into CASSLTGAPTSYEQYF.

The rearrangement uses TRBV6-4 and TRBJ2-7; 10 bases agree with TRBD2. V lost 7 bases, J lost 2 bases, and 20 bases stayed unmatched. Germline assignment: CDR1 MRHNA and CDR2 SNTAGT. There are 19 residues in the CDR3. The DNA for the CDR3 is TGTGCCAGCACTCTCCGGAGACTAGCGGGCCAGACCCCCCCCTACGAGCAGTACTTC. It is translated as CASTLRRLAGQTPPYEQYF.

The chain is built from TRBV5-4 and TRBJ2-3; TRBD2 matches at 7 bases. Per germline, CDR1 SGHNT and CDR2 YYREEE (reference sequence). This CDR3 is 17 amino acids long. Losses at the gene ends were 0 bases for V and 6 bases for J; bases not matched to a gene: 13. The CDR3 nucleotides read TGTGCCAGCAGCTTGGGGACGGGAGGTCCCGCGTGGGATACGCAGTATTTT. It yields the protein CASSLGTGGPAWDTQYF. The full variable domain, its missing parts supplied by reference TRBV5-4 and TRBJ2-3, is ETGVTQSPTHLIKTRGQQVTLRCSSQSGHNTVSWYQQALGQGPQFIFQYYREEENGRGNFPPRFSGLQFPNYSSELNVNALELDDSALYLCASSLGTGGPAWDTQYFGPGTRLTVL.

The chain joins TRBV7-2 to TRBJ1-4; TRBD1 matches at 8 bases. Unmatched junction bases numbered 9, after V lost 5 bases and J lost 7 bases. The germline CDR1 and CDR2 sequences are SGHTA and FQGNSA. The length of the CDR3 is 15 residues. In DNA form, the CDR3 reads TGTGCCAGCAGCGTTGGTCAGGGGGCCGGTGAAAAACTGTTTTTT. As protein: CASSVGQGAGEKLFF.

For the CDR3, the DNA is TGTGCCAGCAGCTTAGCCGGGACAGGGGGCACTGAAGCTTTCTTT. It yields the protein CASSLAGTGGTEAFF. The gene calls are TRBV7-3 and TRBJ1-1, with TRBD1 matching 11 bases. There are 15 residues in the CDR3. V shed 2 bases, J shed 4 bases, and the junction held 3 bases outside the gene matches. From germline, CDR1 is SGHTA and CDR2 FQGTGA.

The chain combines TRBV7-2 with TRBJ1-3, with a weak D call TRBD1 (5 bases). The CDR3 has 15 amino acids. The V gene's germline CDR1 is SGHTA and CDR2 FQGNSA. Trimming cost V 1 base and J 3 bases, with 10 bases left between them. CDR3 nucleotide sequence: TGTGCCAGCAGCTTAGTAGGGCAGGGTGGAAACACCATATATTTT. This codes for CASSLVGQGGNTIYF.

The V gene is TRBV4-2, the J gene TRBJ1-4; a weak D match, TRBD1 (5 bases). This CDR3 has 14 amino acids. Trimming took 3 bases from V and 5 from J, leaving 10 bases between them. The V gene's germline CDR1 is LGHNA and CDR2 YNFKEQ. The CDR3 loop is CASSHPQGNEKLFF. The CDR3 nucleotides read TGTGCCAGCAGCCACCCCCAGGGAAATGAAAAACTGTTTTTT.

The genes are TRBV19 and TRBJ1-6; 9 bases agree with TRBD1. V shed 5 bases, J shed 7 bases, and the junction held 9 bases outside the gene matches. CDR3 length equals 16 residues. Germline CDR1 reads LNHDA; CDR2 reads SQIVND (reference sequence). The chain's CDR3 is CASSPVRDRVNSPLHF. For the CDR3, the DNA is TGTGCCAGTAGTCCCGTCCGGGACAGGGTCAATTCACCCCTCCACTTT.

V gene TRBV5-1 combines with J gene TRBJ2-1; D uncertain. Germline V CDR1 and CDR2: SGHRS, YFSETQ. The CDR3 extends over 17 amino acids. The V end lost 4 bases, the J end lost 0 bases, and 17 bases lay between the germline ends. The CDR3 spells CASSPVAESSSYNEQFF. The CDR3 DNA is TGCGCCAGCAGCCCGGTGGCGGAGTCGAGCTCCTACAATGAGCAGTTCTTC.

This chain links TRBV5-6 with TRBJ2-3, with D perhaps TRBD1 (7 bases). Germline CDR1 SGHDT, CDR2 YYEEEE. The CDR3 has 15 amino acids. Trimming pared 4 bases from V and 3 bases from J, leaving 15 bases between. CDR3 bases: TGTGCCAGCAGCCTCGACAGGGCGGGAACAGATACGCAGTATTTT. Translated, it gives CASSLDRAGTDTQYF.

The chain recombines TRBV14 with TRBJ1-1; D ambiguous. Germline V gene sequence: CDR1 SGHDN, CDR2 FVKESK. The CDR3 is 13 residues long. With 1 base removed from V and 11 bases from J, the gap between germline ends came to 14 bases. The CDR3 sequence: CASSQVGPTVAFF. CDR3 DNA: TGTGCCAGCAGCCAAGTTGGGCCCACCGTGGCTTTCTTT.

This chain joins TRBV11-2 and TRBJ2-1; D remains unclear. The V gene lost 4 bases and the J gene lost 5 bases, with 15 bases spanning the gap. CDR3 length: 15 residues. CDR1 and CDR2 from the germline V gene are SGHAT and FQNNGV. The CDR3 region has the DNA TGTGCCAGCAGCTCGATCCGCGGCGGAGACAATGAGCAGTTCTTC. Translation gives CASSSIRGGDNEQFF. The full variable domain, in which reference TRBV11-2 and TRBJ2-1 provide the parts outside the CDR3, is EAGVAQSPRYKIIEKRQSVAFWCNPISGHATLYWYQQILGQGPKLLIQFQNNGVVDDSQLPKDRFSAERLKGVDSTLKIQPAKLEDSAVYLCASSSIRGGDNEQFFGPGTRLTVL.

This chain links TRBV4-1 with TRBJ1-1; tentatively, D is TRBD1 (6 bases). Germline CDR1 MGHRA, CDR2 YSYEKL. This CDR3 comprises 18 residues. Trimming left V 0 bases short and J 0 bases short, with 17 bases between. The CDR3 DNA reads TGCGCCAGCAGCCAAGAAAGGACCCAGGGGCACATGAACACTGAAGCTTTCTTT. Translated: CASSQERTQGHMNTEAFF.

The V and J genes are TRBV10-1 and TRBJ2-7; D is unresolved. Germline loops: CDR1 WNHNN, CDR2 SYGVQD (reference sequence). This CDR3 region has 13 residues. Trimming took 4 bases from V and 1 from J, leaving 8 bases between them. CDR3 sequence: CASSGGGSYEQYF. The CDR3 DNA is TGCGCCAGCAGTGGAGGTGGATCCTACGAGCAGTACTTC.